The 8 T cell receptor beta chains below were found in one sample sequenced in a study of cytomegalovirus exposure and HLA in healthy donors. PCR used 60 Vbeta primers and 13 Jbeta primers. The protocol was immunoSEQ multiplex PCR, while the TCRdb copy is restricted to in-frame clones and leaves out a portion. The data contain 120,000 or so clones, 80% of them singletons. Material for sequencing was PBMCs. The receptor source for this set is a male donor in good health and CMV-seronegative.

The chain carries TRBV7-2 and TRBJ2-1; 8 positions match TRBD2. Germline CDR1 SGHTA, CDR2 FQGNSA. The ends lost 2 bases at V and 3 bases at J; junction bases unmatched: 3. This CDR3 comprises 15 residues. CDR3 residues: CASSLRTSSYNEQFF. The CDR3, as DNA: TGTGCCAGCAGCTTACGGACTAGCAGCTACAATGAGCAGTTCTTC.

The gene calls are TRBV6-4 and TRBJ1-2, with D maybe TRBD1 (5 bases). Germline lookup yields CDR1 MRHNA and CDR2 SNTAGT. This CDR3 is built from 13 residues. The germline V and J ends were trimmed by 6 bases and 10 bases, with 18 bases remaining between them. CDR3 sequence: CASRKTETGAYTF. The CDR3 DNA reads as TGTGCCAGCAGGAAAACAGAAACAGGAGCCTACACCTTC.

This clone appeared a single time. This rearrangement joins TRBV7-2 to TRBJ2-1; D may be TRBD2 (6 bases). Germline V gene data show CDR1 as SGHTA and CDR2 as FQGNSA. This CDR3 has 16 residues. V gave up 1 base and J gave up 6 bases, with 16 bases separating them. The DNA of the CDR3 is TGTGCCAGCAGCTTAGATACGGGAGCTTTTAGCAATGAGCAGTTCTTC. Encoded protein: CASSLDTGAFSNEQFF.

The chain links TRBV19 to TRBJ2-1, with D hard to call. The V gene lost 2 bases and the J gene lost 1 base, with 12 bases spanning the gap. Per germline, CDR1 LNHDA and CDR2 SQIVND (reference sequence). The CDR3 totals 16 residues. The CDR3 is CASSIQALGSYNEQFF. CDR3 nucleotides: TGTGCCAGTAGTATACAGGCCCTGGGTTCCTACAATGAGCAGTTCTTC.

The rearrangement links TRBV15 to TRBJ2-1, with a possible D match to TRBD1 (7 bases). The CDR3 totals 15 residues. Per the germline V gene, CDR1 is LNHNV and CDR2 is YYDKDF (reference sequence). V was clipped by 3 bases and J by 6 bases, with 15 bases between them. The CDR3 here is CATSREPQGGNEQFF. Here the CDR3 DNA reads TGTGCCACCAGCAGGGAACCTCAGGGGGGCAATGAGCAGTTCTTC.

The V gene is TRBV7-9, the J gene TRBJ2-1; no definite D call. The V gene's germline CDR1 is SEHNR and CDR2 FQNEAQ (reference sequence). This CDR3 comprises 14 residues. The V gene lost 5 bases and the J gene lost 3 bases, with 11 bases spanning the gap. The CDR3, as DNA: TGTGCCAGCAGCCCAGACACAAACTACAATGAGCAGTTCTTC. It specifies CASSPDTNYNEQFF.

The gene calls are TRBV14 and TRBJ2-1, with 11 bases aligning to TRBD2. Germline CDR1 is SGHDN and CDR2 is FVKESK. The CDR3 runs 16 residues. After removal of 2 bases from V and 3 bases from J, the junction contained 3 bases not matched to a gene. The CDR3 sequence is CASSQTSGGFYNEQFF. The CDR3 DNA reads as TGTGCCAGCAGCCAAACTAGCGGGGGCTTCTACAATGAGCAGTTCTTC.

The chain combines TRBV7-7 with TRBJ1-1, with D uncertain. Trimming took off 5 bases at V and 1 base at J, with 11 bases between the two ends. Per germline, CDR1 SSHAT and CDR2 FNYEAQ (reference sequence). CDR3 size: 14 residues. The CDR3 bases are TGTGCCAGCAGCCCCTTCACTGGGAACACTGAAGCTTTCTTT. Translating gives CASSPFTGNTEAFF.